This T cell receptor (beta chain) was documented in a study of cytomegalovirus exposure and HLA in healthy donors. General observations from the study: Altogether, 164 TCR beta chains were recorded as cytomegalovirus-associated. A later analysis, which compared TCR beta chains of equal frequency, found the HLA-associated ones more clonally expanded. In a later analysis, across HLA loci, associated TCR counts were highest for DRB1, lowest for HLA-C.

Amplification used 60 Vbeta primers and 13 Jbeta primers. The protocol was immunoSEQ multiplex PCR, while the TCRdb copy is restricted to in-frame clones and leaves out a portion. The sample has over 150,000 clones; approximately 80% are singletons. Germline V gene sequence: CDR1 MRHNA, CDR2 SNTAGT. The CDR3 spans 15 residues. V lost 0 bases to trimming and J lost 9 bases; unmatched junction nucleotides: 5. In its sample, this clone was seen once. Its specificity is unknown. The material sequenced was PBMCs. This receptor was obtained from a man between 25 and 39 years old in good health and CMV-seropositive. The chain combines TRBV6-4 with TRBJ2-1; 10 positions match TRBD2. The CDR3 DNA sequence: TGTGCCAGCAGTGACTCGAGCGGGAGGGCGCGTGAGCAGTTCTTC. Amino acid sequence: CASSDSSGRAREQFF.